The 20 T cell receptor beta chains presented below share a single source sample, sequenced in a study of cytomegalovirus exposure and HLA in healthy donors (dated by TCRdb to the late 2010s). The library was built by means of the immunoSEQ multiplex PCR assay. For the multiplex PCR, a mixture combining 60 forward primers for TCR Vbeta segments and 13 reverse primers for TCR Jbeta segments was used. TCRdb stores this immuneACCESS table with in-frame sequences only. Part of the clones is absent; in the studies checked, under half of the shortfall reflects unresolved V genes, and no reason is known for the rest. In this sample the table shows roughly 99,000 clones, roughly 83% of which occur a single time. Under 4% of the sample rests with the top ten. Sequenced material: PBMCs. Receptors were obtained from a male donor in good health and CMV-seropositive.

This clone was seen once. The rearrangement uses TRBV25-1 and TRBJ1-4; D is unresolved. With 2 bases removed from V and 4 bases from J, the gap between germline ends came to 14 bases. CDR1 MGHDK and CDR2 SYGVNS come from the germline V gene. The CDR3 runs 16 residues. CDR3 bases: TGTGCCAGCAGTGAAGGGTACGGGGTACTTAATGAAAAACTGTTTTTT. Translated, it gives CASSEGYGVLNEKLFF. The variable domain in full, completed from reference TRBV25-1 and TRBJ1-4, reads EADIYQTPRYLVIGTGKKITLECSQTMGHDKMYWYQQDPGMELHLIHYSYGVNSTEKGDLSSESTVSRIRTEHFPLTLESARPSHTSQYLCASSEGYGVLNEKLFFGSGTQLSVL.

The chain's CDR3 is CASIGTSEGKTQYF. The CDR3 DNA reads as TGCGCCAGCATTGGGACTAGTGAGGGGAAGACCCAGTACTTC. The chain employs TRBV10-2 and TRBJ2-5, with 8 bases aligning to TRBD2. The CDR3 contains 14 residues. The germline CDR1 and CDR2 sequences are WSHSY and SAAADI. V dropped 7 bases and J dropped 6; count of bases not matched to a gene: 10.

The chain is built from TRBV2 and TRBJ2-2; a possible D gene is TRBD1 (5 bases). The CDR3 is 15 residues long. Germline V CDR1 and CDR2: SNHLY, FYNNEI. V lost 5 bases to trimming and J lost 1 base, with 11 bases between them. The DNA of the CDR3 is TGTGCCAGCAGTAAGGGAACAGGGAACACCGGGGAGCTGTTTTTT. Its protein product is CASSKGTGNTGELFF.

The chain couples TRBV5-1 to TRBJ1-5; 9 positions match TRBD1. The V gene end was trimmed by 0 bases and the J gene end by 8 bases; junction bases not matched to a gene: 6. Germline V gene lookup returns CDR1 SGHRS and CDR2 YFSETQ. This CDR3 is 15 amino acids long. This chain's CDR3 is CASSLEGTGWEPQHF. For the CDR3, the DNA is TGCGCCAGCAGCTTGGAAGGGACAGGGTGGGAGCCCCAGCATTTT.

For this clone: This sample includes further DNA sequences coding for the same CDR3. The chain combines TRBV5-1 with TRBJ2-6; no firm D call. From germline, CDR1 is SGHRS and CDR2 YFSETQ. The CDR3 length is 15 residues. V was clipped by 0 bases and J by 0 bases, with 4 bases between them. Here the CDR3 reads CASSLDSSGANVLTF. CDR3 in DNA: TGCGCCAGCAGCTTGGATAGCTCTGGGGCCAACGTCCTGACTTTC.

This chain links TRBV19 with TRBJ1-2; D possibly corresponds to TRBD1 (5 bases). The CDR3 extends over 13 amino acids. Germline assignment: CDR1 LNHDA and CDR2 SQIVND (reference sequence). V was trimmed by 10 bases and J by 2 bases, leaving 14 bases between them. The CDR3 DNA reads as TGTGCCACTGCCAAGGGGTTGAACTATGGCTACACCTTC. This gives the protein CATAKGLNYGYTF.

This clone was observed a single time. The rearrangement joins TRBV5-1 to TRBJ1-2; 8 bases map to TRBD1. V lost 4 bases to trimming and J lost 3 bases; unmatched junction nucleotides: 5. CDR1 is SGHRS, CDR2 YFSETQ, per germline. The CDR3 length is 14 residues. In nucleotides, the CDR3 is TGCGCCAGCAGCCCAGGACAGGGCTACTATGGCTACACCTTC. It translates to CASSPGQGYYGYTF.

The rearrangement joins TRBV2 to TRBJ1-2; 10 bases agree with TRBD1. The CDR3 sequence is 15 residues long. V lost 3 bases, J lost 7 bases, and 8 bases stayed unmatched. CDR1 is SNHLY and CDR2 is FYNNEI in the germline V gene. The CDR3 nucleotides read TGTGCCAGCAGTGATGGGACAGGGGTTGGTAGTGGCTACACCTTC. It translates to CASSDGTGVGSGYTF.

The gene calls are TRBV2 and TRBJ1-2; D unclear. V lost 6 bases to trimming and J lost 7 bases, with 15 bases between them. The CDR3 runs 13 residues. CDR1 SNHLY and CDR2 FYNNEI come from the germline V gene. CDR3 nucleotide sequence: TGTGCCAGCAGATCATCCCTACCCGGTGGCTACACCTTC. Residues: CASRSSLPGGYTF.

The V gene is TRBV4-2, the J gene TRBJ1-5; D possibly corresponds to TRBD1 (5 bases). Per the germline V gene, CDR1 is LGHNA and CDR2 is YNFKEQ. Trimming pared 3 bases from V and 0 bases from J, leaving 12 bases between. This CDR3 spans 16 amino acids. This chain's CDR3 is CASSHHPTDSNQPQHF. The CDR3 bases are TGTGCCAGCAGCCACCACCCGACAGATAGCAATCAGCCCCAGCATTTT.

The chain links TRBV5-1 to TRBJ2-7; possible D gene TRBD1, 6 bases. Germline loops: CDR1 SGHRS, CDR2 YFSETQ. V shed 4 bases and J shed 0 bases, with 11 bases lying between them. The CDR3 consists of 14 residues. CDR3 amino acids: CASSPGDTSYEQYF. CDR3 nucleotide sequence: TGCGCCAGCAGCCCAGGGGACACCTCCTACGAGCAGTACTTC.

Regarding this clone: One junction end disagrees with the germline gene, perhaps due to a read error. V usage is TRBV6-1 and J usage is TRBJ1-1; 7 nucleotides align to TRBD1. The CDR3 sequence is 16 residues long. Germline V gene sequence: CDR1 MNHNS, CDR2 SASEGT. CDR3 coding DNA: TGTGCCAGCAGGGAAGATTCCGGGACAGTGAACACTGAAGCTTTCTTT. Residues: CASREDSGTVNTEAFF.

This clone was found a few times. V gene TRBV7-9 combines with J gene TRBJ2-7; the match to TRBD2 covers 9 bases. The CDR3 consists of 17 residues. Germline-derived CDR1 and CDR2 are SEHNR and FQNEAQ (reference sequence). Trimming cost V 1 base and J 5 bases; bases outside gene matches: 12. CDR3 sequence: CASSLVIAAGGRNEQYF. The CDR3 DNA sequence: TGTGCCAGCAGCTTAGTTATAGCTGCGGGGGGGCGGAACGAGCAGTACTTC.

V gene TRBV19 combines with J gene TRBJ2-3, with TRBD2 matching over 8 bases. The CDR3 is made up of 16 amino acids. Trimming cost V 8 bases and J 1 base; bases outside gene matches: 11. The germline gives CDR1 LNHDA, CDR2 SQIVND (reference sequence). The CDR3 protein is CASSSIAGSRTDTQYF. The CDR3 DNA is TGTGCCAGTTCCTCAATAGCGGGGAGTCGCACAGATACGCAGTATTTT.

The chain recombines TRBV5-4 with TRBJ2-1; D call uncertain. CDR1 and CDR2 (germline): SGHNT, YYREEE (reference sequence). V lost 1 base and J 5 bases, leaving 4 bases between the germline ends. The CDR3 runs 12 residues. The CDR3 reads CASSLTDNEQFF. The CDR3 bases are TGTGCCAGCAGCTTGACGGACAATGAGCAGTTCTTC.

The J gene is TRBJ1-1, the V gene TRBV7-2, with D possibly being TRBD1 (5 bases). The CDR3 is 13 amino acids. Germline assignment: CDR1 SGHTA and CDR2 FQGNSA. V lost 5 bases, J lost 0 bases, and 7 bases lay in between. CDR3 region: CASSPTVNTEAFF. CDR3 coding DNA: TGTGCCAGCAGCCCGACAGTGAACACTGAAGCTTTCTTT. The full variable domain, with the rest looked up from reference TRBV7-2 and TRBJ1-1, is GAGVSQSPSNKVTEKGKDVELRCDPISGHTALYWYRQSLGQGLEFLIYFQGNSAPDKSGLPSDRFSAERTGGSVSTLTIQRTQQEDSAVYLCASSPTVNTEAFFGQGTRLTVV.

CDR3 region: CASSEGGTDEKLFF. In DNA, the CDR3 is TGTGCCAGCAGCGAAGGGGGCACGGATGAAAAACTGTTTTTT. The V call is TRBV9, the J call TRBJ1-4; 7 bases map to TRBD1. V gave up 3 bases and J gave up 6 bases; unmatched junction bases: 5. Per the germline V gene, CDR1 is SGDLS and CDR2 is YYNGEE. The CDR3 contains 14 residues. The whole variable domain, filled in from reference TRBV9 and TRBJ1-4, reads DSGVTQTPKHLITATGQRVTLRCSPRSGDLSVYWYQQSLDQGLQFLIQYYNGEERAKGNILERFSAQQFPDLHSELNLSSLELGDSALYFCASSEGGTDEKLFFGSGTQLSVL.

The gene calls are TRBV27 and TRBJ2-7; 7 bases align to TRBD1. V lost 4 bases and J lost 3; bases outside the gene matches: 3. The CDR3 is 13 amino acids. Germline assignment: CDR1 MNHEY and CDR2 SMNVEV (reference sequence). The CDR3 reads CASSSQGVYEQYF. CDR3 DNA: TGTGCCAGCAGTTCGCAGGGGGTCTACGAGCAGTACTTC.

This clone was seen more than once but under ten times. This chain joins TRBV6-5 and TRBJ1-2; D is perhaps TRBD1 (6 bases). CDR1 and CDR2 (germline): MNHEY, SVGAGI. This CDR3 has 13 amino acids. V lost 2 bases and J 10 bases, leaving 14 bases between the germline ends. DNA for the CDR3: TGTGCCAGCAGTTACGCAGTTGGACAGCACTACACCTTC. The encoded protein is CASSYAVGQHYTF.

The chain uses TRBV7-3 and TRBJ1-2; 7 bases agree with TRBD1. The CDR3 length is 13 residues. Germline CDR1 and CDR2: SGHTA and FQGTGA. Trimming took 5 bases from V and 6 from J; bases not matched to a gene: 6. CDR3 loop: CASSPRQGHGYTF. CDR3 DNA sequence: TGTGCCAGCAGCCCAAGACAGGGTCATGGCTACACCTTC.